This is a list of T cell receptor beta chains from one sample in a study of blood T cell repertoires in COVID-19. TCRdb's table, derived via immunoSEQ multiplex PCR, lists solely in-frame clones and lacks some. Of some 40,000 clones listed, about 90% are singletons. Source material: peripheral blood. The source of these receptors is a human donor in a cohort sampled during active COVID-19. Each CDR3 is given with its conserved first and last residue.

V | CDR3
TRBV5-1 | CASHAAGTGGETQYF
TRBV2 | CASRTGGNYGYTF
TRBV5-1 | CASSLGQANEKLFF
TRBV6-2/TRBV6-3 | CASSYGTGNTGELFF
TRBV18 | CASSPTRSYMNTEAFF
TRBV30 | CAWSERTGSGEKLFF
TRBV28 | CAGGTGPSTEAFF
TRBV15 | CATSSPGTGGYEQYF
TRBV29-1 | CSVEGLAGAITDTQYF
TRBV28 | CASSLDGEGRGYGYTF
TRBV3-1/TRBV3-2 | CASSRAGTRETQYF
TRBV7-8 | CASSSGRTNGSPLHF
TRBV5-1 | CASSPSGGQQETQYF
TRBV4-3 | CASSQGSGYGYTF
TRBV3-1/TRBV3-2 | CASSQGGLAKNIQYF
TRBV6-5 | CASSQRTGDPYEQYF
TRBV29-1 | CSVLPPTGKNTEAFF
TRBV7-3 | CASSLFSNTEAFF
TRBV6-5 | CASSSDRVRTPLHF
TRBV2 | CASSEGRGPEKLFF
TRBV27 | CASSGAPVVGGANVLTF
TRBV7-9 | CASSYHAGMLGKNIQYF